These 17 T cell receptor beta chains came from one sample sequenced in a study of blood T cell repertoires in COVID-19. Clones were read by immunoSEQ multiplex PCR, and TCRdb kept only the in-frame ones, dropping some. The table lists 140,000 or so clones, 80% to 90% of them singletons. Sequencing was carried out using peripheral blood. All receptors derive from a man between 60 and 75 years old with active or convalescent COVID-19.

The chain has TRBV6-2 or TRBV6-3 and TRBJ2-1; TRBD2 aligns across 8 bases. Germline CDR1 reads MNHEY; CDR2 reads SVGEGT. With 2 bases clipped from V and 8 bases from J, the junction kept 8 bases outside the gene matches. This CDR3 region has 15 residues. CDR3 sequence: CASSYPGGRMHEQFF. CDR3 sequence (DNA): TGTGCCAGCAGTTACCCGGGCGGGAGGATGCATGAGCAGTTCTTC.

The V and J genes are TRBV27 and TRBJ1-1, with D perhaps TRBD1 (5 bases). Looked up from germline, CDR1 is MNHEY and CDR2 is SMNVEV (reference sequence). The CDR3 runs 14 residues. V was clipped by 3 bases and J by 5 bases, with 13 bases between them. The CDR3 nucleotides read TGTGCCAGCAGTTTTGCCGGGGGAGGGACTGAAGCTTTCTTT. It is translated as CASSFAGGGTEAFF.

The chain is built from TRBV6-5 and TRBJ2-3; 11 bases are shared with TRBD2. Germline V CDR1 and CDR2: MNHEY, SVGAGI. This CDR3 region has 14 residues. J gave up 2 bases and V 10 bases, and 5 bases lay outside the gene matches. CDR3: CATRLAGHTDTQYF. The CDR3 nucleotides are TGTGCCACACGACTAGCGGGACACACAGATACGCAGTATTTT.

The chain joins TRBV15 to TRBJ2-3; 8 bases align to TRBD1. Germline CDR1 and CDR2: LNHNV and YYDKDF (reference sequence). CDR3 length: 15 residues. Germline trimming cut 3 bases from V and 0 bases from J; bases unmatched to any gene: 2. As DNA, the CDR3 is TGTGCCACCAGCAGCAGGGGGCCTAGCACAGATACGCAGTATTTT. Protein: CATSSRGPSTDTQYF.

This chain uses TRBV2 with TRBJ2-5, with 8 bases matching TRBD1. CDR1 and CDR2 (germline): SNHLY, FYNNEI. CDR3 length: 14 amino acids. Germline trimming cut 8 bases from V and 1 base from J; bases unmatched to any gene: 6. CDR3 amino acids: CASSLQGVQETQYF. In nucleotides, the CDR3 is TGTGCCAGCTCTTTACAGGGGGTCCAAGAGACCCAGTACTTC.

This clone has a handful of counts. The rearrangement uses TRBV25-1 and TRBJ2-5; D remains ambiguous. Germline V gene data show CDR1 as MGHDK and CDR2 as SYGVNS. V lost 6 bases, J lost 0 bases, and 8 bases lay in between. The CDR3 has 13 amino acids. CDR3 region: CASSRRDQETQYF. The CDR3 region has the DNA TGTGCCAGCAGCCGACGGGACCAAGAGACCCAGTACTTC.

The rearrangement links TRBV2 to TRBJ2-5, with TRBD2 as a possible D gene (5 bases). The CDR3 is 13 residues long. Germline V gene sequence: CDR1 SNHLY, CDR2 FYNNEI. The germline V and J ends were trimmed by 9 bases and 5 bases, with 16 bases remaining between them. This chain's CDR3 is CAREDRVGETQYF. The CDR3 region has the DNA TGTGCCAGGGAGGACCGAGTGGGTGAGACCCAGTACTTC. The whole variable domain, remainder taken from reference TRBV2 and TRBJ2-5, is EPEVTQTPSHQVTQMGQEVILRCVPISNHLYFYWYRQILGQKVEFLVSFYNNEISEKSEIFDDQFSVERPDGSNFTLKIRSTKLEDSAMYFCAREDRVGETQYFGPGTRLLVL.

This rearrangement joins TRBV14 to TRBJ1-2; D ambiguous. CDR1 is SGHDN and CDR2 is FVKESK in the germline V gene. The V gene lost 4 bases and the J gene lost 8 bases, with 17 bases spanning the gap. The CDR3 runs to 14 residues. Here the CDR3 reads CASSLTRPGKGYTF. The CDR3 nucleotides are TGTGCCAGCAGCCTCACTCGTCCCGGGAAAGGCTACACCTTC. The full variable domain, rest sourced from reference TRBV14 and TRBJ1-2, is EAGVTQFPSHSVIEKGQTVTLRCDPISGHDNLYWYRRVMGKEIKFLLHFVKESKQDESGMPNNRFLAERTGGTYSTLKVQPAELEDSGVYFCASSLTRPGKGYTFGSGTRLTVV.

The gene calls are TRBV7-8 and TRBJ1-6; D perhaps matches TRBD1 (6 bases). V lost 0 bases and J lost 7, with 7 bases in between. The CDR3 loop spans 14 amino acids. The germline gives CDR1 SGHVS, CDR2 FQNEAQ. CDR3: CASSLAQGNSPLHF. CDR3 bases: TGTGCCAGCAGCTTAGCACAGGGAAATTCACCCCTCCACTTT. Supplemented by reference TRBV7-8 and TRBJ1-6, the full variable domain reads GAGVSQSPRYKVAKRGQDVALRCDPISGHVSLFWYQQALGQGPEFLTYFQNEAQLDKSGLPSDRFFAERPEGSVSTLKIQRTQQEDSAVYLCASSLAQGNSPLHFGNGTRLTVT.

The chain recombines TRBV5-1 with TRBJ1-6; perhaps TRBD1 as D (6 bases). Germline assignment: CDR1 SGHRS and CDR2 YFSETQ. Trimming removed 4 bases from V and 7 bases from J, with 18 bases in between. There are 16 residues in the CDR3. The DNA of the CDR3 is TGCGCCAGCAGCCTGCCGCGGAACAGGGAGAATTCACCCCTCCACTTT. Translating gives CASSLPRNRENSPLHF.

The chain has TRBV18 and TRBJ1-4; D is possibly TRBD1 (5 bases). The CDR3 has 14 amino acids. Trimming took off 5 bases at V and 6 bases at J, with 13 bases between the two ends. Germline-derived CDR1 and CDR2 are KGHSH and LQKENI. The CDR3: CASSAGFRDEKLFF. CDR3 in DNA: TGTGCCAGCTCAGCAGGGTTTCGGGATGAAAAACTGTTTTTT.

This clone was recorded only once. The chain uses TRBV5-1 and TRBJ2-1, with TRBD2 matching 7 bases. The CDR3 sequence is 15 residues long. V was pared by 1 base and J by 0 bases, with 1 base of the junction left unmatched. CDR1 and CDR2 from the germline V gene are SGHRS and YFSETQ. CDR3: CASSLTGGSYNEQFF. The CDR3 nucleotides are TGCGCCAGCAGCTTGACGGGAGGCTCCTACAATGAGCAGTTCTTC.

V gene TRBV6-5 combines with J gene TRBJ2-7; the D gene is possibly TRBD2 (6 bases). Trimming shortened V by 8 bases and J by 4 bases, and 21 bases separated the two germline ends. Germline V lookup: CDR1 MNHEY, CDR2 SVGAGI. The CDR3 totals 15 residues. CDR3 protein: CASGRDSRASYEQYV. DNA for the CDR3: TGTGCCAGCGGAAGGGACTCCAGGGCCTCTTACGAGCAGTACGTC.

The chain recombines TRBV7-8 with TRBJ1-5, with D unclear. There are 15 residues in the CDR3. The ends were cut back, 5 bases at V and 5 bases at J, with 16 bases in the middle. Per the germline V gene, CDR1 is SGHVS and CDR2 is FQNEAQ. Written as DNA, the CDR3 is TGTGCCAGCAGCACCGGGTTAGTAGGCGATCAGCCCCAGCATTTT. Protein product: CASSTGLVGDQPQHF.

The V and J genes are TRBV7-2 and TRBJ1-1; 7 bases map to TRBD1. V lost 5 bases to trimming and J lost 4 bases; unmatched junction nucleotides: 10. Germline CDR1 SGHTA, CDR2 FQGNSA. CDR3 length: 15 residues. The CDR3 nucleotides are TGTGCCAGCAGCCAAGGGGCAGGGGGTGGCACTGAAGCTTTCTTT. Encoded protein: CASSQGAGGGTEAFF.

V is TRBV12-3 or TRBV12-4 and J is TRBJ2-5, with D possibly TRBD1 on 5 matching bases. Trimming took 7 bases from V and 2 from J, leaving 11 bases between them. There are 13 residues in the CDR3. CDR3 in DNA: TGTGCCAGCAAGGACACTCGACAAGAGACCCAGTACTTC. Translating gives CASKDTRQETQYF.

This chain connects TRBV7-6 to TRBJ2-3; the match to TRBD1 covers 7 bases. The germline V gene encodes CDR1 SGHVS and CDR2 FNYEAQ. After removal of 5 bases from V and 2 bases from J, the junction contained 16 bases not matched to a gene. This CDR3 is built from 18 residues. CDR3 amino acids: CASSHNTRGQTFTDTQYF. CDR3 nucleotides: TGTGCCAGCAGCCACAATACCCGGGGACAGACCTTCACAGATACGCAGTATTTT.